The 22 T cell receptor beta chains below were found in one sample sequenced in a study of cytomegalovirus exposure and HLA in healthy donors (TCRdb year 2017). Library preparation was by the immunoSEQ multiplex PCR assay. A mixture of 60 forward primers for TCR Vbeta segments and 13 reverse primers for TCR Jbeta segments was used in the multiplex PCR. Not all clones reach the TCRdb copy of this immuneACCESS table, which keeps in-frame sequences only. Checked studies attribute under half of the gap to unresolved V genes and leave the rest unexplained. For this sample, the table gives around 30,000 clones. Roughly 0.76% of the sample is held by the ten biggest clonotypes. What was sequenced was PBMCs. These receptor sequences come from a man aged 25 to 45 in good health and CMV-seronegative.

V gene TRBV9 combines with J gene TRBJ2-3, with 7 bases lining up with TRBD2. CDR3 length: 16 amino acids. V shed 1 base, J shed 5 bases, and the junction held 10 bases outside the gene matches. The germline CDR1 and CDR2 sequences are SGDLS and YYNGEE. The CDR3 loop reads CASSVMGGQVGDTQYF. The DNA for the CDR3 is TGTGCCAGCAGCGTAATGGGAGGGCAGGTTGGAGATACGCAGTATTTT. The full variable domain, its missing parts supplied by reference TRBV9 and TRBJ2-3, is DSGVTQTPKHLITATGQRVTLRCSPRSGDLSVYWYQQSLDQGLQFLIQYYNGEERAKGNILERFSAQQFPDLHSELNLSSLELGDSALYFCASSVMGGQVGDTQYFGPGTRLTVL.

This CDR3 reads CASSFRQGYTF. In DNA, the CDR3 is TGTGCCAGCAGTTTCCGACAGGGCTACACCTTC. The V gene is TRBV28, the J gene TRBJ1-2; D possibly corresponds to TRBD1 (5 bases). Germline V lookup: CDR1 MDHEN, CDR2 SYDVKM. The CDR3 extends over 11 amino acids. Trimming took off 3 bases at V and 8 bases at J, with 7 bases between the two ends.

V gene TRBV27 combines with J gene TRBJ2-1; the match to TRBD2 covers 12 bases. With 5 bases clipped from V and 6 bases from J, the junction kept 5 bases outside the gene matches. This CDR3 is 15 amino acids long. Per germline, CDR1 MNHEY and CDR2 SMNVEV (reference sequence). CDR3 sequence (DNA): TGTGCCAGCAGTAGAACTAGCGGGAGGTTCAATGAGCAGTTCTTC. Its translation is CASSRTSGRFNEQFF.

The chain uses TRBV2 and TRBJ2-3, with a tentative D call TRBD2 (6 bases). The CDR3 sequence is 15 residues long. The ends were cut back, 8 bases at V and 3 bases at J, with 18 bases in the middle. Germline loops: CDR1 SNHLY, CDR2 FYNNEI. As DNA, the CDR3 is TGTGCCAGCGGACATGGAGGGGCAAGGACAGATACGCAGTATTTT. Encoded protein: CASGHGGARTDTQYF.

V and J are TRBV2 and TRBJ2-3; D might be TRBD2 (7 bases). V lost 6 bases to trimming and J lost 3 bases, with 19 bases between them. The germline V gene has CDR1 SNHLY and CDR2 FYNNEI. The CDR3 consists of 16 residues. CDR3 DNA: TGTGCCAGCAGGGTACTAGCGACTAGGGGGACAGATACGCAGTATTTT. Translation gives CASRVLATRGTDTQYF.

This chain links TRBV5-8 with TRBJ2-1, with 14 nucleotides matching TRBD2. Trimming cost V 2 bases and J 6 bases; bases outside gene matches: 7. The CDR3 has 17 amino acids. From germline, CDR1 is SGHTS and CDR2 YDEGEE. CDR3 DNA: TGTGCCAGCAGCTTCACCTCGACTAGCGGGGGGGTCAATGAGCAGTTCTTC. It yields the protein CASSFTSTSGGVNEQFF.

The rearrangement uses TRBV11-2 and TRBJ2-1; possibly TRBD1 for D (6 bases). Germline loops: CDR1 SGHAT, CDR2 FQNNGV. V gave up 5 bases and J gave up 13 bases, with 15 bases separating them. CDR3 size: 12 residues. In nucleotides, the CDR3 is TGTGCCAGCAGCCCCTGGACAGCTCAACAGTTCTTC. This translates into CASSPWTAQQFF.

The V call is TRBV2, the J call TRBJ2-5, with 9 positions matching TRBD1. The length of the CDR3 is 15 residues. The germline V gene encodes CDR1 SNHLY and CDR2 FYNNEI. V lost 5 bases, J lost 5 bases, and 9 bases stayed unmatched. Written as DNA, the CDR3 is TGTGCCAGCAGTAGTTGGACAGGGGCGGGGGAGACCCAGTACTTC. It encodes CASSSWTGAGETQYF. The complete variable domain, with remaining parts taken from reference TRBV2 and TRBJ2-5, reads EPEVTQTPSHQVTQMGQEVILRCVPISNHLYFYWYRQILGQKVEFLVSFYNNEISEKSEIFDDQFSVERPDGSNFTLKIRSTKLEDSAMYFCASSSWTGAGETQYFGPGTRLLVL.

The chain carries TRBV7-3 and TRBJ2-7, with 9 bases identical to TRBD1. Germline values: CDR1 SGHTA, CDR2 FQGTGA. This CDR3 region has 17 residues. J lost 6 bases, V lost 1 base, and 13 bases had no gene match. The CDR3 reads CASSLMGPGTGMSEQYF. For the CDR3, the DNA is TGTGCCAGCAGCTTAATGGGGCCCGGGACAGGGATGTCCGAGCAGTACTTC.

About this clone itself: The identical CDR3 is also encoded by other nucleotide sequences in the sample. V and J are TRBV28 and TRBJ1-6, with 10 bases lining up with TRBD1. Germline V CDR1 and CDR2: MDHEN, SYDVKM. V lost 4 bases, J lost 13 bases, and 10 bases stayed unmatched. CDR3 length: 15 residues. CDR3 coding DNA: TGTGCCAGCAGTTCCGCCGGGACAGGGGTTTCCCCCCTCCACTTT. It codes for CASSSAGTGVSPLHF.

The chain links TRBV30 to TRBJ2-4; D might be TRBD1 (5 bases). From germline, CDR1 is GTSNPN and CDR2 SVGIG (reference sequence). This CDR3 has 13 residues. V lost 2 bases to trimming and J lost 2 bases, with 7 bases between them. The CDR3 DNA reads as TGTGCCTGGAGTAGACAGCCCAAAAACATTCAGTACTTC. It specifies CAWSRQPKNIQYF.

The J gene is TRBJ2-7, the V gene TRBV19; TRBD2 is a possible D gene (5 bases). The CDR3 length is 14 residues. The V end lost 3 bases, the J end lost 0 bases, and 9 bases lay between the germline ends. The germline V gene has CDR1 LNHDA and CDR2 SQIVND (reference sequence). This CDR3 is CASSISGFSYEQYF. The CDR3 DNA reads TGTGCCAGTAGTATTTCGGGGTTCTCCTACGAGCAGTACTTC.

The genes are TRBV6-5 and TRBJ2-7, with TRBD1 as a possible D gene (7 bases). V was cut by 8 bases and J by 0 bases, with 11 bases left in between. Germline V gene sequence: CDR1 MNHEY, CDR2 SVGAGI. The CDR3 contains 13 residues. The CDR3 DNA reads TGTGCCAGCCGCGGGACAGCCTCCTACGAGCAGTACTTC. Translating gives CASRGTASYEQYF.

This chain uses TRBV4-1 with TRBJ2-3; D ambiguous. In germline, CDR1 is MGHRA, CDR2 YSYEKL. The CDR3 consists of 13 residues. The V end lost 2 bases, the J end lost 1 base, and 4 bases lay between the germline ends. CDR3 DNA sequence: TGCGCCAGCAGCCAACAGGGCACAGATACGCAGTATTTT. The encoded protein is CASSQQGTDTQYF.

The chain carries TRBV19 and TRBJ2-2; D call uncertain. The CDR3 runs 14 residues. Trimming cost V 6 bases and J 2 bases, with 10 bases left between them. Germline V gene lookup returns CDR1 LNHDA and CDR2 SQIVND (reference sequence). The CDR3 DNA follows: TGTGCCAGTAGCCCCTCGGTTAACACCGGGGAGCTGTTTTTT. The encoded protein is CASSPSVNTGELFF.

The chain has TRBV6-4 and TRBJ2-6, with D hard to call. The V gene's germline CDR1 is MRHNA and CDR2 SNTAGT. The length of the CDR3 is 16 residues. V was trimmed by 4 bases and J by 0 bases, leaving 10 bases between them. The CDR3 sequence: CASSAQSSSGANVLTF. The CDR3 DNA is TGTGCCAGCAGTGCCCAATCGAGCTCTGGGGCCAACGTCCTGACTTTC.

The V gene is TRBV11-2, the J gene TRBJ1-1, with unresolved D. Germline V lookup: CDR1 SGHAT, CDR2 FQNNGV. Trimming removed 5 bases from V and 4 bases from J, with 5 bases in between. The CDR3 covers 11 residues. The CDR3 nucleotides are TGTGCCAGCAGCCCCGGCACTGAAGCTTTCTTT. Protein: CASSPGTEAFF.

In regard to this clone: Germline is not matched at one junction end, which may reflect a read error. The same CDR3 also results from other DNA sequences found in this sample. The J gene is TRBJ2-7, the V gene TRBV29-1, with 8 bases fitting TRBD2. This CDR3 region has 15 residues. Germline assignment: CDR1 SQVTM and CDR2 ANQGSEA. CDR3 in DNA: TGCAGCGCGCGGACCGGGAGGGTTCTATCCTACGAGCAGTATTTC. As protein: CSARTGRVLSYEQYF.

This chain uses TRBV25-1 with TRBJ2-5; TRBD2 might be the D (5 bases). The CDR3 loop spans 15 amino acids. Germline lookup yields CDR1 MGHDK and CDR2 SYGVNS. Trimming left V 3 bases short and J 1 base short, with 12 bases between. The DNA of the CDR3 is TGTGCCAGCAGTGAGCGAGGGAACCTCCAAGAGACCCAGTACTTC. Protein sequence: CASSERGNLQETQYF.

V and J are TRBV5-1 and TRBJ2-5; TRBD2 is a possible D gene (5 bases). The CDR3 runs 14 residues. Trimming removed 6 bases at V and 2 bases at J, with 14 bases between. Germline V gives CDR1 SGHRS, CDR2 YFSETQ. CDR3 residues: CASTQNGEQETQYF. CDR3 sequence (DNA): TGCGCCAGCACACAGAACGGGGAACAAGAGACCCAGTACTTC. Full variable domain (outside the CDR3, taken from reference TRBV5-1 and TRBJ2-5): KAGVTQTPRYLIKTRGQQVTLSCSPISGHRSVSWYQQTPGQGLQFLFEYFSETQRNKGNFPGRFSGRQFSNSRSEMNVSTLELGDSALYLCASTQNGEQETQYFGPGTRLLVL.

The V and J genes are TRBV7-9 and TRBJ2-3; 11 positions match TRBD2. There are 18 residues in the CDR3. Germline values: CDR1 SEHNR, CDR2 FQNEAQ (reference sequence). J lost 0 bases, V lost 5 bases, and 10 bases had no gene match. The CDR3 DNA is TGTGCCAGCAGCGAGAGACTAGCGGGGCGAGCTAGCACAGATACGCAGTATTTT. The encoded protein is CASSERLAGRASTDTQYF.

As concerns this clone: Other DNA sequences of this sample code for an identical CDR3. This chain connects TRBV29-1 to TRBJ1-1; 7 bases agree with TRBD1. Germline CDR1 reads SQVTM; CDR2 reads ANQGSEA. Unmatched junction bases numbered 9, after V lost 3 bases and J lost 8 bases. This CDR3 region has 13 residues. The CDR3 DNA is TGCAGCGTTGACCCAGGGGGATCCACCGAAGCTTTCTTT. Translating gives CSVDPGGSTEAFF.